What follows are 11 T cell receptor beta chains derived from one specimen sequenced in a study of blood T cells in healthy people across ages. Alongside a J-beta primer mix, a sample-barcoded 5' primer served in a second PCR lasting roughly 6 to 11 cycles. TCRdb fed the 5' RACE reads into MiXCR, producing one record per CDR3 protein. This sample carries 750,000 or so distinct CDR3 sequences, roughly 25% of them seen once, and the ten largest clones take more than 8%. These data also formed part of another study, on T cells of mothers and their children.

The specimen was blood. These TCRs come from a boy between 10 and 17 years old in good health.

Here the CDR3 reads CASRARGADEQFF. In DNA form, the CDR3 reads TGTGCCAGCAGGGCCCGGGGGGCAGATGAGCAGTTCTTC. The V call is TRBV27, the J call TRBJ2-1; a possible D gene is TRBD2 (7 bases). Trimming shortened V by 6 bases and J by 8 bases, and 14 bases separated the two germline ends. This CDR3 is built from 13 residues. Germline V gene data show CDR1 as MNHEY and CDR2 as SMNVEV (reference sequence).

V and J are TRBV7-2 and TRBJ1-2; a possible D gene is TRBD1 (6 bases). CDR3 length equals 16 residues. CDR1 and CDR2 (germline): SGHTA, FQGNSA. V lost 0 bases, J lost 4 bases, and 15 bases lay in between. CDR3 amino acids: CASSLATGHTAYGYTF. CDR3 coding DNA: TGTGCCAGCAGCTTAGCCACGGGACATACGGCCTATGGCTACACCTTC.

The CDR3 coding sequence is TGTGCCACCAGTGAGAGTAGGGAGACACAAGAGACCCAGTACTTC. It translates to CATSESRETQETQYF. The rearrangement links TRBV24-1 to TRBJ2-5; weak D call: TRBD2 (5 bases). CDR1 and CDR2 (germline): KGHDR, SFDVKD. The ends were cut back, 4 bases at V and 2 bases at J, with 13 bases in the middle. CDR3 length: 15 residues.

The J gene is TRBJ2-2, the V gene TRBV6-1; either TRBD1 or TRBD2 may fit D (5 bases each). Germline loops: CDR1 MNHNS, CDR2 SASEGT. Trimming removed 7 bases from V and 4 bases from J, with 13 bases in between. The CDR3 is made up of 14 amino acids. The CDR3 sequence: CASITTGATGELFF. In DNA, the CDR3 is TGTGCCAGCATCACGACCGGGGCCACCGGGGAGCTGTTTTTT.

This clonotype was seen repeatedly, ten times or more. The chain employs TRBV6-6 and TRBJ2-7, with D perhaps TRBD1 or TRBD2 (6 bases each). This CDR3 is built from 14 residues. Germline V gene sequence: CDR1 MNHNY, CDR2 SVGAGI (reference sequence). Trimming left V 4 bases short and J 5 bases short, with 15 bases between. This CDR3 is CASSLEQGGHEQYF. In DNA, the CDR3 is TGTGCCAGCAGTTTGGAACAGGGAGGCCACGAGCAGTACTTC.

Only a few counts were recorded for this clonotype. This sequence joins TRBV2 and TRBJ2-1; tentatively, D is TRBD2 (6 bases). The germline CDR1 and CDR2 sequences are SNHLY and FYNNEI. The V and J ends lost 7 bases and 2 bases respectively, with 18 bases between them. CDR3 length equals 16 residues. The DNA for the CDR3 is TGTGCCAGCACTGATTATCGGGAGTTCGCCTACAATGAGCAGTTCTTC. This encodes CASTDYREFAYNEQFF.

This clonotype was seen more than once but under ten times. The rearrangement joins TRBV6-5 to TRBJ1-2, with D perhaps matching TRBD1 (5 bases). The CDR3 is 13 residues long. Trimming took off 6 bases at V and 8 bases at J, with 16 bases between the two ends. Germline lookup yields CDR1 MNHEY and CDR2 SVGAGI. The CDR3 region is CASSYRQNEGYTF. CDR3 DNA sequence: TGTGCCAGCAGCTATAGACAGAACGAGGGCTACACCTTC.

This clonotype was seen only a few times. The CDR3 nucleotides read TGTGCCAGCAGGGAGGGGATGACTGAAGCTTTCTTT. Its protein product is CASREGMTEAFF. The chain is built from TRBV11-2 and TRBJ1-1, with TRBD1 as a possible D gene (5 bases). Germline values: CDR1 SGHAT, CDR2 FQNNGV. This CDR3 contains 12 residues. V was pared by 6 bases and J by 5 bases, with 10 bases between.

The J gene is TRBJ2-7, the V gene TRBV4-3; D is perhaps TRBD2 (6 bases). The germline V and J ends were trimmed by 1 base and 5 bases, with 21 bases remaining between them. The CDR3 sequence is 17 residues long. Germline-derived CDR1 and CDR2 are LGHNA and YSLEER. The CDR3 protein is CASSQGAGPAATNEQYF. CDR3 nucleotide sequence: TGCGCCAGCAGCCAAGGAGCGGGCCCGGCAGCAACTAACGAGCAGTACTTC.

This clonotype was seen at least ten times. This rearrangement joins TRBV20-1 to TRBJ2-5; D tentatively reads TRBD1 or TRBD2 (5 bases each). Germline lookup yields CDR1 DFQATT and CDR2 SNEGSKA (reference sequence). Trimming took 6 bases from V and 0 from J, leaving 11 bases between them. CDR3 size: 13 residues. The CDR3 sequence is CSATGRDQETQYF. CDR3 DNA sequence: TGCAGTGCCACGGGACGCGACCAAGAGACCCAGTACTTC.

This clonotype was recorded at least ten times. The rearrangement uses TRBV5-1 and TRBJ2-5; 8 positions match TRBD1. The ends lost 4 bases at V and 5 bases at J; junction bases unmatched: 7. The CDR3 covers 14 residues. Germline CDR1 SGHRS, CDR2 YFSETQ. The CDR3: CASSPGQGWETQYF. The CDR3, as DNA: TGCGCCAGCAGCCCCGGACAGGGTTGGGAGACCCAGTACTTC.